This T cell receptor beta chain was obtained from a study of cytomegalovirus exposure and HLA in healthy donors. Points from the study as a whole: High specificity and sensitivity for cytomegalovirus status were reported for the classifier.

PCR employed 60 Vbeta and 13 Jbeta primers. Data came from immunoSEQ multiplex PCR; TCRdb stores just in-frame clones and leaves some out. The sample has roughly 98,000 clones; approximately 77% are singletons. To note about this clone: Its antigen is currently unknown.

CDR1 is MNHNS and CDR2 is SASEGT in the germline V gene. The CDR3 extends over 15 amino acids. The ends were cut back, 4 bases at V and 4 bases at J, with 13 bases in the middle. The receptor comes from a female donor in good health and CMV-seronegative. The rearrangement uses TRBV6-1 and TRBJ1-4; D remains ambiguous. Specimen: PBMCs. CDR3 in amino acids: CASSVRETGNEKLFF. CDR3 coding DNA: TGTGCCAGCAGTGTCCGGGAAACGGGTAATGAAAAACTGTTTTTT.